A selection of T cell receptor beta chains follows, all from one sample in a study of blood T cells in healthy people across ages. Using its own MiXCR run on the 5' RACE reads, TCRdb lists one record per CDR3 protein. The table has roughly 2 million distinct CDR3 sequences, roughly 50% seen once. The sequenced sample was blood. These receptors originate from a woman aged 40 to 49 in good health. Both conserved end residues are part of each CDR3. Fields, in order: J gene, D gene, V gene, clone size, CDR3 DNA, CDR3 protein. A D gene is named only where the DNA matches it firmly. The listing skips clone size in some rows; elsewhere it reads once, few, many or a size class.

j_gene: TRBJ2-7; d_gene: .; v_gene: TRBV6-5; abundance: .; CDR3nt: TGTGCCAGCAGTTGCTCGTCGGGACACCAATCCTACGAGCAGTACTTC; CDR3aa: CASSCSSGHQSYEQYF
j_gene: TRBJ1-2; d_gene: .; v_gene: TRBV12-3/TRBV12-4; abundance: .; CDR3nt: TGTGCCAGCAGTTTGGAGATCCCTAACTATGGCTACACCTTC; CDR3aa: CASSLEIPNYGYTF
j_gene: TRBJ1-2; d_gene: .; v_gene: TRBV5-1; abundance: .; CDR3nt: TGCGCCAGCAGCTTGGGTCAGGACTTCTATGGCTACACCTTC; CDR3aa: CASSLGQDFYGYTF
j_gene: TRBJ2-5; d_gene: .; v_gene: TRBV5-1; abundance: .; CDR3nt: TGCGCCAGCAGCCGATCCGGGACGGGTCAAGAGACCCTGTACTTC; CDR3aa: CASSRSGTGQETLYF
j_gene: TRBJ2-3; d_gene: .; v_gene: TRBV20-1; abundance: .; CDR3nt: TGCAGTGCTGCCGGGACGACAGATACGCAGTATTTT; CDR3aa: CSAAGTTDTQYF
j_gene: TRBJ2-3; d_gene: TRBD2; v_gene: TRBV6-2/TRBV6-3; abundance: .; CDR3nt: TGTGCCAGCAGTTACGCGAGCGCTAGCGGGGTTATTGTGGATACGCAGTATTTT; CDR3aa: CASSYASASGVIVDTQYF
j_gene: TRBJ1-2; d_gene: TRBD1; v_gene: TRBV11-2; abundance: .; CDR3nt: TGTGCCAGCAGCTTAGGACAGGGGATTCTTAACTATGGCTACACCTTC; CDR3aa: CASSLGQGILNYGYTF
j_gene: TRBJ2-3; d_gene: .; v_gene: TRBV9; abundance: .; CDR3nt: TGTGCCAGCAGCGCGGGGGATGGTCCCACAGATACGCTGTATTTT; CDR3aa: CASSAGDGPTDTLYF
j_gene: TRBJ1-6; d_gene: .; v_gene: TRBV27; abundance: .; CDR3nt: TGTGCCAGCAGTTTGGCTTTGGCTGGTAATTCACCCCTCCACTTT; CDR3aa: CASSLALAGNSPLHF
j_gene: TRBJ2-1; d_gene: .; v_gene: TRBV20-1; abundance: few; CDR3nt: TGCAGTGCTAGAGAGGGTCCCGGGGACCTTTACAATGAGCAGTTCTTC; CDR3aa: CSAREGPGDLYNEQFF
j_gene: TRBJ2-4; d_gene: TRBD1; v_gene: TRBV24-1; abundance: .; CDR3nt: TGTGCCACCAGCACGACCAGGGGGCGCAGGGACACTCAGTACTTC; CDR3aa: CATSTTRGRRDTQYF
j_gene: TRBJ2-5; d_gene: .; v_gene: TRBV7-2; abundance: .; CDR3nt: TGTGCCGGCAGCTTGGGCAGGGAAGAGACCCAGTACTTC; CDR3aa: CAGSLGREETQYF
j_gene: TRBJ1-1; d_gene: TRBD1; v_gene: TRBV7-3; abundance: .; CDR3nt: TGTGCCAGCAGCGCGACAGGGTACACTGAAGCTTTCTTT; CDR3aa: CASSATGYTEAFF
j_gene: TRBJ2-3; d_gene: .; v_gene: TRBV27; abundance: .; CDR3nt: TGTGCCAGCAGTTTATGGGAGGCAGGGACAGATACGCAGTATTTT; CDR3aa: CASSLWEAGTDTQYF
j_gene: TRBJ2-1; d_gene: .; v_gene: TRBV27; abundance: .; CDR3nt: TGTGCCAGCAGTTCCCTTTTAAGCGTTTCCTACAATGAGCAGTTCTTC; CDR3aa: CASSSLLSVSYNEQFF
j_gene: TRBJ2-5; d_gene: .; v_gene: TRBV7-2; abundance: few; CDR3nt: TGTGCCAGCAGCCGAGACCCATCGGAGACCCAGTACTTC; CDR3aa: CASSRDPSETQYF
j_gene: TRBJ1-5; d_gene: .; v_gene: TRBV12-3/TRBV12-4; abundance: .; CDR3nt: TGTGCCAGCAGTTCAAGGGCCAGAGATCAGCCCCAGCATTTT; CDR3aa: CASSSRARDQPQHF
j_gene: TRBJ2-7; d_gene: TRBD2; v_gene: TRBV28; abundance: few; CDR3nt: TGTGCCAGCAGTTCCGGGACTAGCGGAAACTACGAGCAGTACTTC; CDR3aa: CASSSGTSGNYEQYF
j_gene: TRBJ2-7; d_gene: .; v_gene: TRBV10-3; abundance: .; CDR3nt: TGTGCCACCCGCGAACTGCTGGACGAGCAGTACTTC; CDR3aa: CATRELLDEQYF
j_gene: TRBJ2-4; d_gene: TRBD1; v_gene: TRBV6-1; abundance: .; CDR3nt: TGTGCCAGCAGAGGGCCGGGACAGGTGAAAAACATTCAGTACTTC; CDR3aa: CASRGPGQVKNIQYF
j_gene: TRBJ2-1; d_gene: .; v_gene: TRBV20-1; abundance: .; CDR3nt: TGCAGTGCTAGGCGGTTCCCTTCAAGCTCCTACAATGAGCAGTTCTTC; CDR3aa: CSARRFPSSSYNEQFF
j_gene: TRBJ2-5; d_gene: TRBD2; v_gene: TRBV7-3; abundance: few; CDR3nt: TGTGCCAGCAGCCGTCGACTAGCGGGGTCCCAAGAGACCCAGTACTTC; CDR3aa: CASSRRLAGSQETQYF
j_gene: TRBJ2-1; d_gene: TRBD2; v_gene: TRBV4-3; abundance: many; CDR3nt: TGCGCCAGCAGCCAGGAGACTAGCGGGGGGGACAATGAGCAGTTCTTC; CDR3aa: CASSQETSGGDNEQFF
j_gene: TRBJ2-5; d_gene: .; v_gene: TRBV20-1; abundance: .; CDR3nt: TGCAGTGCTAGAGGCCCAAGAGAGCAGTACTTC; CDR3aa: CSARGPREQYF
j_gene: TRBJ1-1; d_gene: .; v_gene: TRBV27; abundance: .; CDR3nt: TGTGCCAGCAGTTCCCCAGGGAGCACTGAAGCTTTCTTT; CDR3aa: CASSSPGSTEAFF
j_gene: TRBJ1-6; d_gene: .; v_gene: TRBV7-9; abundance: .; CDR3nt: TGTGCCAGCAGGACGGACGTGGATGCTTCACCCCTCCACTTT; CDR3aa: CASRTDVDASPLHF
j_gene: TRBJ2-7; d_gene: TRBD2; v_gene: TRBV20-1; abundance: once; CDR3nt: TGCAGTGCTAGAGATCGAGGGACTAGCGGGGACGAGCAGTACTTC; CDR3aa: CSARDRGTSGDEQYF
j_gene: TRBJ1-4; d_gene: .; v_gene: TRBV6-6; abundance: few; CDR3nt: TGTGCCAGCAGAAATACAGACACCTCTAATGAAAAACTGTTTTTT; CDR3aa: CASRNTDTSNEKLFF
j_gene: TRBJ2-1; d_gene: TRBD1; v_gene: TRBV11-1; abundance: .; CDR3nt: TGTGCCAGCGGCCGGGACAGATACGATGAGCAGTTCTTC; CDR3aa: CASGRDRYDEQFF
j_gene: TRBJ1-4; d_gene: .; v_gene: TRBV5-1; abundance: .; CDR3nt: TGCGCCAGCAGCCCCACCGCCGCAACTAATGAAAAACTGTTTTTT; CDR3aa: CASSPTAATNEKLFF
j_gene: TRBJ2-5; d_gene: .; v_gene: TRBV6-2/TRBV6-3; abundance: .; CDR3nt: TGTGCCGGCAGTTACTCCACAGTGAAAGGGACCCAGTACTTC; CDR3aa: CAGSYSTVKGTQYF
j_gene: TRBJ2-1; d_gene: .; v_gene: TRBV7-2; abundance: few; CDR3nt: TGTGCCAGCAGCTTTGGGACCGCTACCTACAATGAGCAGTTCTTC; CDR3aa: CASSFGTATYNEQFF
j_gene: TRBJ2-5; d_gene: .; v_gene: TRBV12-3/TRBV12-4; abundance: few; CDR3nt: TGTGCCAGCGGACCCCTCCAAGAGACCCAGTACTTC; CDR3aa: CASGPLQETQYF
j_gene: TRBJ1-2; d_gene: TRBD1; v_gene: TRBV7-9; abundance: few; CDR3nt: TGTGCCAGCAGCCAATCCAGGACAGGGACAAACACCTATGGCTACACCTTC; CDR3aa: CASSQSRTGTNTYGYTF
j_gene: TRBJ1-2; d_gene: .; v_gene: TRBV5-1; abundance: few; CDR3nt: TGCGCCAGCAGCTTCACGGGGGACTCGGGCTATGGCTACACCTTC; CDR3aa: CASSFTGDSGYGYTF
j_gene: TRBJ2-3; d_gene: TRBD2; v_gene: TRBV7-2; abundance: .; CDR3nt: TGTGCCAGCAGCCTCCGGACTAGCGGGATTGGAGATACGCAGTATTTT; CDR3aa: CASSLRTSGIGDTQYF
j_gene: TRBJ2-5; d_gene: TRBD1; v_gene: TRBV20-1; abundance: .; CDR3nt: TGCAGTGCTAGAGAGACAGGGCCTAGGGAGACCCAGTACTTC; CDR3aa: CSARETGPRETQYF
j_gene: TRBJ1-6; d_gene: TRBD1; v_gene: TRBV7-6; abundance: .; CDR3nt: TGTGCCAGCAGCTTAAAGCCCGGGACAGGGGTAAATTCACCCCTCCACTTT; CDR3aa: CASSLKPGTGVNSPLHF
j_gene: TRBJ2-5; d_gene: .; v_gene: TRBV28; abundance: .; CDR3nt: TGTGCCAGCAGTACTTTTGGACAGGGAGGGGAGACCCAGTACTTC; CDR3aa: CASSTFGQGGETQYF
j_gene: TRBJ1-5; d_gene: .; v_gene: TRBV28; abundance: .; CDR3nt: TGTGCCACCTCCCCGGGGGGAAGTAGTCGACCCCAGCATTTT; CDR3aa: CATSPGGSSRPQHF
j_gene: TRBJ1-2; d_gene: TRBD1; v_gene: TRBV4-2; abundance: .; CDR3nt: TGTGCCAGCAGCCAAGACCCGACAGGGCTCTATGGCTACACCTTC; CDR3aa: CASSQDPTGLYGYTF